One and the same sample provided the 14 T cell receptor beta chains below, sequenced in a study of patients and donors after allogeneic stem cell transplantation. TCRdb called the RT-PCR reads again in MiXCR, with one record for every CDR3 protein. The sample holds about a million distinct CDR3 sequences, over 15% seen once. Sequences were obtained from blood, either unsorted or a sorted T cell fraction (not recorded which). The receptors stem from a human donor who was either an allogeneic HSCT recipient or a stem cell or donor lymphocyte infusion donor (not recorded which). It is not recorded whose cells these are; they may come from a transplant donor.

This clonotype was picked up a small number of times. V usage is TRBV7-8 and J usage is TRBJ2-1, with D perhaps matching TRBD2 (5 bases). The germline V and J ends were trimmed by 5 bases and 8 bases, with 16 bases remaining between them. The CDR3 runs to 14 residues. Germline V CDR1 and CDR2: SGHVS, FQNEAQ. The CDR3 sequence: CASSPRVLKDEQFF. In DNA, the CDR3 is TGTGCCAGCAGCCCGCGGGTCCTTAAGGATGAGCAGTTCTTC. The variable domain in full, completed from reference TRBV7-8 and TRBJ2-1, reads GAGVSQSPRYKVAKRGQDVALRCDPISGHVSLFWYQQALGQGPEFLTYFQNEAQLDKSGLPSDRFFAERPEGSVSTLKIQRTQQEDSAVYLCASSPRVLKDEQFFGPGTRLTVL.

A few counts support this clonotype. This chain links TRBV5-1 with TRBJ2-5; the D is unclear. The V end was cut by 4 bases, the J end by 1 base, with 11 bases between. CDR1 and CDR2 (germline): SGHRS, YFSETQ. This CDR3 has 14 amino acids. The CDR3 region is CASSRKDSQETQYF. Here the CDR3 DNA reads TGCGCCAGCAGCCGAAAAGATTCCCAAGAGACCCAGTACTTC.

The rearrangement joins TRBV20-1 to TRBJ2-5; possibly TRBD2 for D (6 bases). Germline V lookup: CDR1 DFQATT, CDR2 SNEGSKA (reference sequence). The CDR3 consists of 14 residues. V lost 8 bases to trimming and J lost 6 bases, with 22 bases between them. Here the CDR3 reads CSSSGSLGRQTQYF. The DNA of the CDR3 is TGCAGTTCCTCCGGGTCTTTGGGGAGGCAGACCCAGTACTTC.

This chain uses TRBV2 with TRBJ2-2; 11 bases line up with TRBD2. From germline, CDR1 is SNHLY and CDR2 FYNNEI. J was trimmed by 2 bases and V by 7 bases; bases with no gene match: 6. There are 16 residues in the CDR3. The CDR3 reads CASNQLAGVNTGELFF. The CDR3 DNA reads TGTGCCAGCAACCAACTAGCGGGAGTTAACACCGGGGAGCTGTTTTTT.

The chain uses TRBV12-3 or TRBV12-4 and TRBJ1-1; D ambiguous. The CDR3 has 15 amino acids. The V end was cut by 6 bases, the J end by 1 base, with 15 bases between. CDR3: CASSPDVGRNTEAFF. The CDR3 nucleotides are TGTGCCAGCAGCCCGGACGTCGGTAGGAACACTGAAGCTTTCTTT.

This clonotype was observed a few times. The chain joins TRBV7-3 to TRBJ2-2; the match to TRBD2 covers 8 bases. This CDR3 spans 16 amino acids. The J segment lost 5 bases and the V segment lost 5 bases, leaving 10 bases of the junction unmatched. Per germline, CDR1 SGHTA and CDR2 FQGTGA. The CDR3 sequence is CASSPHRSGGTGELFF. CDR3 nucleotides: TGTGCCAGCAGCCCCCACCGATCGGGAGGGACCGGGGAGCTGTTTTTT.

The genes are TRBV5-8 and TRBJ2-1; 13 nucleotides match TRBD2. V was pared by 4 bases and J by 6 bases, with 4 bases of the junction left unmatched. CDR1 is SGHTS, CDR2 YDEGEE, per germline. The CDR3 contains 15 residues. The CDR3 region has the DNA TGTGCCAGCAGCGAGGGGACTAGCGGGGTCAATGAGCAGTTCTTC. Encoded protein: CASSEGTSGVNEQFF.

CDR3 in DNA: TGTGCCAGCAGCTTAGGTTTTGGGGACAGGGGTCTCCACGAGCAGTACTTC. Residues: CASSLGFGDRGLHEQYF. The chain joins TRBV7-9 to TRBJ2-7; the match to TRBD1 covers 10 bases. J was trimmed by 5 bases and V by 1 base; bases with no gene match: 11. CDR1 and CDR2 (germline): SEHNR, FQNEAQ (reference sequence). This CDR3 contains 17 residues.

V is TRBV12-3 or TRBV12-4 and J is TRBJ1-5; D call uncertain. CDR3 size: 14 residues. Trimming left V 7 bases short and J 6 bases short, with 16 bases between. CDR3 protein: CASTNGREGQPQHF. The CDR3 nucleotides are TGTGCCAGCACCAACGGGCGGGAAGGTCAGCCCCAGCATTTT.

The V and J genes are TRBV3-1 and TRBJ2-3; a weak D match, TRBD2 (6 bases). The CDR3 length is 15 residues. The germline CDR1 and CDR2 sequences are LGHDT and YNNKEL (reference sequence). V shed 2 bases and J shed 0 bases, with 9 bases lying between them. CDR3 sequence (DNA): TGTGCCAGCAGCCAAAGTGGGAGGAGCACAGATACGCAGTATTTT. This gives the protein CASSQSGRSTDTQYF.

This chain uses TRBV5-8 with TRBJ2-7, with 9 bases aligning to TRBD2. Germline trimming cut 5 bases from V and 1 base from J; bases unmatched to any gene: 10. Per germline, CDR1 SGHTS and CDR2 YDEGEE. This CDR3 is 16 amino acids long. CDR3 nucleotides: TGTGCCAGCAGTTCGGGACTAGCCCTACAATCCTACGAGCAGTACTTC. It yields the protein CASSSGLALQSYEQYF.

This clonotype was detected many times. The chain employs TRBV12-3 or TRBV12-4 and TRBJ2-2; the match to TRBD1 covers 8 bases. CDR3 size: 16 residues. V lost 5 bases and J lost 8; bases outside the gene matches: 13. Here the CDR3 DNA reads TGTGCCAGCAGTGTAACAGGGGGTATGATGAGAGGGGAGCTGTTTTTT. Translation: CASSVTGGMMRGELFF.

This rearrangement joins TRBV28 to TRBJ2-5; 11 nucleotides line up with TRBD2. CDR1 is MDHEN and CDR2 is SYDVKM in the germline V gene. Trimming at V came to 6 bases and at J to 1 base, leaving 7 bases not matched to a gene. The CDR3 length is 16 residues. This chain's CDR3 is CASRPGTSGFQETQYF. CDR3 DNA: TGTGCCAGCAGGCCCGGGACTAGCGGCTTCCAAGAGACCCAGTACTTC.

The rearrangement links TRBV29-1 to TRBJ2-5, with D perhaps matching TRBD2 (7 bases). Looked up from germline, CDR1 is SQVTM and CDR2 is ANQGSEA. There are 15 residues in the CDR3. Trimming took off 5 bases at V and 4 bases at J, with 20 bases between the two ends. The CDR3 is CSVTLQGGDTETQYF. The CDR3, as DNA: TGCAGCGTTACCCTTCAGGGAGGGGACACAGAGACCCAGTACTTC.